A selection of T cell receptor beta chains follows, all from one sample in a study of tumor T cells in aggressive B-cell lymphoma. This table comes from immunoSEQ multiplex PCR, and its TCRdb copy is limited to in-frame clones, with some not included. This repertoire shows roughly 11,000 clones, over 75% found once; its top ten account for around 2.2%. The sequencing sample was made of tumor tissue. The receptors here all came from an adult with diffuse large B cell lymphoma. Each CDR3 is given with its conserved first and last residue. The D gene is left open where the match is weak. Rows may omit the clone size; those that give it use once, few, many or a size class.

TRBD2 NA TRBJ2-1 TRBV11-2 CASSLTGLAGEQFF TGTGCCAGCAGCTTGACCGGACTAGCGGGAGAGCAGTTCTTC
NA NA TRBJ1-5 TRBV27 CASSPTGNLGNQPQHF TGTGCCAGCAGCCCCACAGGGAACTTGGGCAATCAGCCCCAGCATTTT
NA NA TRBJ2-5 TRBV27 CASSIARALSIQETQYF TGTGCCAGCAGTATAGCGAGAGCCCTTTCAATACAAGAGACCCAGTACTTC
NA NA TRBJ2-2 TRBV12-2 CASRLRDFTNTGELFF TGTGCAAGTCGCTTACGCGACTTCACGAACACCGGGGAGCTGTTTTTT
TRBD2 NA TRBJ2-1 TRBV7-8 CASSPGLAGGEQFF TGTGCCAGCAGCCCGGGACTAGCGGGAGGTGAGCAGTTCTTC
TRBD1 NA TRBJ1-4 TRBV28 CANSKSTGFNEKLFF TGTGCCAATTCCAAGTCGACAGGGTTTAATGAAAAACTGTTTTTT
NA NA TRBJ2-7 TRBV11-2 CASSLSSGIYEQYF TGTGCCAGCAGCTTATCAAGCGGCATTTACGAGCAGTACTTC
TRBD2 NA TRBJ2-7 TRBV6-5 CASSYLLGRAEQYF TGTGCCAGCAGTTACCTTCTCGGGAGGGCCGAGCAGTACTTC
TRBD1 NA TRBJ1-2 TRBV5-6 CASSVQGDYGYTF TGTGCCAGCAGCGTTCAGGGGGACTATGGCTACACCTTC
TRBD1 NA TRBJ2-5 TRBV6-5 CASTPGQAFKETQYF TGTGCCAGCACGCCGGGACAGGCTTTCAAAGAGACCCAGTACTTC
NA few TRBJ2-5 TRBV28 CASSQTAAGNKETQYF TGTGCCAGCAGTCAAACCGCCGCCGGGAACAAGGAGACCCAGTACTTC
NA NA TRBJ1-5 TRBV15 CATSRGESRPQHF TGTGCCACCAGCAGAGGAGAAAGTAGGCCCCAGCATTTT
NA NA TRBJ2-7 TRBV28 CASSSDSSYEQYF TGTGCCAGCAGTTCCGACAGCAGCTACGAGCAGTACTTC
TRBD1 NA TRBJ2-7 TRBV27 CASSLSRTGAEQYF TGTGCCAGCAGTTTATCACGGACAGGGGCCGAGCAGTACTTC
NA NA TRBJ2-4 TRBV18 CASSPPETGRNIQYF TGTGCCAGCTCACCACCTGAGACAGGTAGAAACATTCAGTACTTC
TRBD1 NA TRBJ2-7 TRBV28 CASSPLFWDRVYEQYF TGTGCCAGCAGTCCCCTTTTTTGGGACAGGGTCTACGAGCAGTACTTC
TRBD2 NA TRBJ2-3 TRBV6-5 CASSYGLAGGPDTQYF TGTGCCAGCAGTTACGGCCTAGCGGGAGGGCCAGATACGCAGTATTTT
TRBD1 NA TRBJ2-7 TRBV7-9 CASSTGTGPYEQYF TGTGCCAGCAGCACCGGGACAGGGCCCTACGAGCAGTACTTC
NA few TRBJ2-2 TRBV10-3 CASRAGNTGELFF TGTGCCAGCAGGGCGGGAAACACCGGGGAGCTGTTTTTT
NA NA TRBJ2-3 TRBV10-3 CAISPSTADTQYF TGTGCCATCAGTCCTAGTACGGCGGATACGCAGTATTTT
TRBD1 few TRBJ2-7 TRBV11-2 CASSQFTGGRSYEQYF TGTGCCAGCAGCCAGTTTACAGGGGGCCGTTCCTACGAGCAGTACTTC
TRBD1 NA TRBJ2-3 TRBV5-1 CASSGQGGADTQYF TGCGCCAGCAGTGGACAGGGCGGCGCAGATACGCAGTATTTT
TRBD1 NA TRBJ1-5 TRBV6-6 CASSYSTGGGQPQHF TGTGCCAGCAGTTACTCCACAGGGGGCGGTCAGCCCCAGCATTTT